This is a list of T cell receptor beta chains from one sample in a study of T cell responses to AZD1222 COVID-19 vaccine. Data came from immunoSEQ multiplex PCR; TCRdb stores just in-frame clones and leaves some out. The sample consists of 80,000 or so clones, nearly 90% of them appearing once. The source was peripheral blood, collected on day 0 of MenACWY control vaccination. The receptor set was obtained from an adult in good health. Both conserved end residues are part of each CDR3. Fields, in order: D gene, V gene, clone size, J gene, CDR3 protein, CDR3 DNA. The D gene is left open where the match is weak. Clone size is given for some rows only: seen once, a few or many times, or a class if the clone is expanded.

D: -
V: TRBV7-9
size: -
J: TRBJ2-1
CDR3: CASSAPGGPHEQFF
DNA: TGTGCCAGCAGCGCCCCTGGGGGCCCACATGAGCAGTTCTTC

D: TRBD1
V: TRBV5-1
size: -
J: TRBJ1-1
CDR3: CASLVGGTGGINEAFF
DNA: TGCGCCAGCCTGGTAGGTGGGACAGGAGGTATCAATGAAGCTTTCTTT

D: -
V: TRBV5-5
size: -
J: TRBJ1-5
CDR3: CASSLEQGHQPQHF
DNA: TGTGCCAGCAGCTTAGAACAGGGTCATCAGCCCCAGCATTTT

D: TRBD1
V: TRBV7-9
size: -
J: TRBJ2-5
CDR3: CASSLRQGARETQYF
DNA: TGTGCCAGCAGCTTACGACAGGGGGCAAGAGAGACCCAGTACTTC

D: TRBD1
V: TRBV6-5
size: -
J: TRBJ1-2
CDR3: CASSQGATGYTF
DNA: TGTGCCAGCAGTCAGGGGGCGACTGGCTACACCTTC

D: -
V: TRBV29-1
size: -
J: TRBJ2-1
CDR3: CSVELYNEQFF
DNA: TGCAGCGTTGAGCTATACAATGAGCAGTTCTTC

D: TRBD2
V: TRBV19
size: -
J: TRBJ2-1
CDR3: CASISGRAGGYNEQFF
DNA: TGTGCCAGCATCTCCGGTCGAGCGGGGGGTTACAATGAGCAGTTCTTC

D: -
V: TRBV19
size: -
J: TRBJ1-5
CDR3: CASSRDTNRAQPQHF
DNA: TGTGCCAGTAGCCGGGACACCAACAGGGCTCAGCCCCAGCATTTT

D: -
V: TRBV7-2
size: -
J: TRBJ2-5
CDR3: CASSLGASQETQYF
DNA: TGTGCCAGCAGCTTAGGGGCGTCCCAAGAGACCCAGTACTTC

D: -
V: TRBV10-3
size: -
J: TRBJ1-2
CDR3: CASTGLYGYTF
DNA: TGTGCCAGTACAGGACTGTATGGCTACACCTTC

D: TRBD1
V: TRBV5-1
size: once
J: TRBJ1-5
CDR3: CASSPVPGQGNQPQHF
DNA: TGCGCCAGCAGCCCAGTACCGGGACAGGGAAATCAGCCCCAGCATTTT

D: -
V: TRBV19
size: -
J: TRBJ2-3
CDR3: CASSSDSSDTQYF
DNA: TGTGCCAGTAGTTCGGACAGCTCAGATACGCAGTATTTT

D: -
V: TRBV7-2
size: -
J: TRBJ1-3
CDR3: CASSLGAGNTIYF
DNA: TGTGCCAGCAGCTTAGGGGCAGGAAACACCATATATTTT

D: -
V: TRBV7-6
size: -
J: TRBJ1-4
CDR3: CASSSSPGHGEKLFF
DNA: TGTGCCAGCAGCTCATCCCCGGGACATGGTGAAAAACTGTTTTTT

D: TRBD1
V: TRBV19
size: -
J: TRBJ2-2
CDR3: CASTTGGWSGELFF
DNA: TGTGCCAGTACCACAGGGGGATGGAGCGGGGAGCTGTTTTTT

D: -
V: TRBV28
size: -
J: TRBJ1-2
CDR3: CASSLGGGAYGYTF
DNA: TGTGCCAGCAGTTTAGGGGGGGGCGCCTATGGCTACACCTTC

D: -
V: TRBV6-6
size: -
J: TRBJ1-5
CDR3: CASRRGGQPQHF
DNA: TGTGCCAGCCGGCGGGGGGGCCAGCCCCAGCATTTT

D: -
V: TRBV15
size: -
J: TRBJ2-1
CDR3: CATSREAGLGNEQFF
DNA: TGTGCCACCAGCAGAGAGGCAGGGCTGGGCAATGAGCAGTTCTTC

D: -
V: TRBV19
size: -
J: TRBJ2-1
CDR3: CASSVGSSYNEQFF
DNA: TGTGCCAGTTCGGTGGGGAGCTCCTACAATGAGCAGTTCTTC

D: TRBD1
V: TRBV2
size: few
J: TRBJ1-5
CDR3: CASSERDSSYQPQHF
DNA: TGTGCCAGCAGTGAAAGGGACAGCTCCTATCAGCCCCAGCATTTT

D: -
V: TRBV15
size: -
J: TRBJ2-3
CDR3: CATSRRNGGKTDTQYF
DNA: TGTGCCACCAGCAGAAGAAATGGGGGGAAGACAGATACGCAGTATTTT

D: -
V: TRBV12-1
size: -
J: TRBJ1-5
CDR3: CASSFVGRDGNQPQHF
DNA: TGTGCCAGCAGCTTTGTCGGCAGGGATGGCAATCAGCCCCAGCATTTT

D: -
V: TRBV30
size: -
J: TRBJ1-5
CDR3: CAWSQESQPQHF
DNA: TGTGCCTGGAGCCAGGAGAGTCAGCCCCAGCATTTT

D: -
V: TRBV30
size: -
J: TRBJ1-2
CDR3: CAWSSRADEGYTF
DNA: TGTGCCTGGAGTAGTCGGGCGGATGAAGGCTACACCTTC

D: -
V: TRBV18
size: -
J: TRBJ2-5
CDR3: CASSPPPPETQYF
DNA: TGTGCCAGCTCACCACCCCCCCCAGAGACCCAGTACTTC

D: -
V: TRBV5-1
size: -
J: TRBJ1-1
CDR3: CASSLPGQMNTEAFF
DNA: TGCGCCAGCAGCCTACCGGGACAAATGAACACTGAAGCTTTCTTT

D: -
V: TRBV6-4
size: -
J: TRBJ2-1
CDR3: CASSDSYSQREQFF
DNA: TGTGCCAGCAGTGACTCCTACTCCCAGCGGGAGCAGTTCTTC

D: TRBD2
V: TRBV7-9
size: -
J: TRBJ2-1
CDR3: CASSPEAGLAATNEQFF
DNA: TGTGCCAGCAGCCCTGAGGCCGGACTAGCGGCAACCAATGAGCAGTTCTTC

D: TRBD1
V: TRBV29-1
size: -
J: TRBJ2-7
CDR3: CSVGSGGWEQYF
DNA: TGCAGCGTTGGCTCAGGGGGTTGGGAGCAGTACTTC

D: -
V: TRBV6-6
size: -
J: TRBJ2-7
CDR3: CASSYGLGGASNEQYF
DNA: TGTGCCAGCAGTTACGGGCTGGGGGGGGCCTCCAACGAGCAGTACTTC

D: -
V: TRBV28
size: -
J: TRBJ1-5
CDR3: CASSSWGGGQPQHF
DNA: TGTGCCAGCAGTTCTTGGGGGGGCGGTCAGCCCCAGCATTTT

D: -
V: TRBV19
size: -
J: TRBJ1-6
CDR3: CASKGMEGYNSPLHF
DNA: TGTGCCAGTAAGGGAATGGAAGGCTATAATTCACCCCTCCACTTT

D: -
V: TRBV9
size: few
J: TRBJ1-3
CDR3: CASSVGQGAGGTIYF
DNA: TGTGCCAGCAGCGTAGGCCAGGGTGCCGGAGGCACCATATATTTT

D: TRBD1
V: TRBV10-3
size: -
J: TRBJ1-2
CDR3: CAISESTGGYGYTF
DNA: TGTGCCATCAGTGAGTCGACAGGGGGGTATGGCTACACCTTC

D: TRBD2
V: TRBV19
size: once
J: TRBJ2-7
CDR3: CASSIGLAGSYEQYF
DNA: TGTGCCAGTAGTATTGGACTAGCGGGTTCCTACGAGCAGTACTTC

D: -
V: TRBV7-9
size: -
J: TRBJ1-2
CDR3: CASSFLGGADYGYTF
DNA: TGTGCCAGCAGCTTCCTCGGGGGCGCTGACTATGGCTACACCTTC

D: TRBD1
V: TRBV19
size: many
J: TRBJ1-1
CDR3: CASTKNTGGTEAFF
DNA: TGTGCCAGTACCAAAAATACAGGGGGAACTGAAGCTTTCTTT

D: -
V: TRBV9
size: once
J: TRBJ2-2
CDR3: CASSIGGANTGELFF
DNA: TGTGCCAGCAGCATAGGTGGAGCGAACACCGGGGAGCTGTTTTTT

D: -
V: TRBV11-2
size: -
J: TRBJ1-3
CDR3: CASSFWGPGNTIYF
DNA: TGTGCCAGCAGCTTTTGGGGACCTGGAAACACCATATATTTT

D: -
V: TRBV6-6
size: once
J: TRBJ2-1
CDR3: CASRTGSSYNEQFF
DNA: TGTGCCAGCAGGACCGGGAGCTCCTACAATGAGCAGTTCTTC